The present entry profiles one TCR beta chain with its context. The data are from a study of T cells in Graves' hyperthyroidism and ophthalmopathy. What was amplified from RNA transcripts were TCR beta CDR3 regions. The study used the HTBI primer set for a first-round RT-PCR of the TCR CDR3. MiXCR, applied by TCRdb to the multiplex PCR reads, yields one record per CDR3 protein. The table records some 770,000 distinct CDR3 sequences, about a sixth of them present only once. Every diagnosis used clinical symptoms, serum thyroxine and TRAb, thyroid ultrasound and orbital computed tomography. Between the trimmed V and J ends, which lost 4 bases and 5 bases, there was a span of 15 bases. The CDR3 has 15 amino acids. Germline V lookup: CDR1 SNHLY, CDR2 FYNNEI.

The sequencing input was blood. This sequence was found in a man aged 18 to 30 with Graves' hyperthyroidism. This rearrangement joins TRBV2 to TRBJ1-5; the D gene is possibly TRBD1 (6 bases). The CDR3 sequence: CASSVEGGLDQPQHF. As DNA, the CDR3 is TGTGCCAGCAGTGTCGAGGGGGGTCTCGATCAGCCCCAGCATTTT.